One sample yielded the 21 T cell receptor beta chains listed below, sequenced in a study of PD-L1 blockade in urothelial cancer (dated by TCRdb to about 2017). Libraries came from the immunoSEQ multiplex PCR assay. TCRdb provides this immuneACCESS table in a form limited to in-frame rearrangements. Some clones are lacking; in checked studies, under half of them reflect an unresolved V gene, and why the rest are absent is not known. A total of fewer than 75,000 clones appear in this sample, around 84% of them only once. Clones ranked in the top ten supply roughly 4.5% of the sample. Sequenced here: PBMCs, sampled around atezolizumab (anti-PD-L1) treatment. Receptors originate from a man in his 70s with urothelial cancer.

The chain links TRBV9 to TRBJ2-1; 7 nucleotides line up with TRBD2. Germline V gene data show CDR1 as SGDLS and CDR2 as YYNGEE. J was trimmed by 2 bases and V by 0 bases; bases with no gene match: 5. This CDR3 is 16 amino acids long. CDR3 sequence: CASSVDGGLTYNEQFF. CDR3 nucleotide sequence: TGTGCCAGCAGCGTAGACGGGGGGTTAACCTACAATGAGCAGTTCTTC.

The CDR3 reads CASSEALGLYGYTF. In DNA form, the CDR3 reads TGTGCCAGCAGTGAAGCCCTGGGGCTGTATGGCTACACCTTC. The J gene is TRBJ1-2, the V gene TRBV6-1; tentative D call: TRBD1 (5 bases). Germline V gene lookup returns CDR1 MNHNS and CDR2 SASEGT. The CDR3 is made up of 14 amino acids. Trimming shortened V by 0 bases and J by 5 bases, and 10 bases separated the two germline ends.

This clone was seen once. This chain joins TRBV5-5 and TRBJ2-1; the D gene is possibly TRBD2 (5 bases). The CDR3 length is 13 residues. Trimming stripped 2 bases from V and 8 bases from J, with 11 bases between. Germline V gene data show CDR1 as SGHKS and CDR2 as YYEKEE (reference sequence). The CDR3 region is CASSFHGDHEQFF. The CDR3, as DNA: TGTGCCAGCAGCTTCCACGGGGATCATGAGCAGTTCTTC.

The V gene is TRBV6-6, the J gene TRBJ1-1, with D unclear. V was clipped by 0 bases and J by 2 bases, with 10 bases between them. This CDR3 spans 15 amino acids. CDR1 MNHNY and CDR2 SVGAGI come from the germline V gene (reference sequence). CDR3 sequence: CASSYSLGRNTEAFF. DNA of the CDR3: TGTGCCAGCAGTTACTCGTTGGGCAGAAACACTGAAGCTTTCTTT.

This clone was observed a handful of times. The rearrangement links TRBV30 to TRBJ1-1; D ambiguous. This CDR3 is built from 13 residues. Germline V CDR1 and CDR2: GTSNPN, SVGIG (reference sequence). V shed 2 bases and J shed 0 bases, with 7 bases lying between them. For the CDR3, the DNA is TGTGCCTGGAGTCAAACTGTGAACACTGAAGCTTTCTTT. Protein sequence: CAWSQTVNTEAFF.

Only a few counts were recorded for this clone. The chain carries TRBV14 and TRBJ1-2; 7 bases line up with TRBD1. The CDR3 has 13 residues. Germline V CDR1 and CDR2: SGHDN, FVKESK. The V and J ends lost 4 bases and 7 bases, in that order; junction bases with no gene match: 6. The CDR3 bases are TGTGCCAGCAGCCTACAGGGGTTTGGTGGCTACACCTTC. Protein sequence: CASSLQGFGGYTF.

The genes are TRBV9 and TRBJ2-1; 11 bases are shared with TRBD2. The CDR3 totals 15 residues. Germline trimming cut 5 bases from V and 3 bases from J; bases unmatched to any gene: 4. Germline V gene data show CDR1 as SGDLS and CDR2 as YYNGEE. Here the CDR3 DNA reads TGTGCCAGCAGTTCGGGACTAGCGGACTACAATGAGCAGTTCTTC. This codes for CASSSGLADYNEQFF.

The chain couples TRBV5-6 to TRBJ1-5; D uncertain. V was pared by 0 bases and J by 2 bases, with 15 bases between. The CDR3 totals 17 residues. In germline, CDR1 is SGHDT, CDR2 YYEEEE. This chain's CDR3 is CASSLGGSVRGNQPQHF. The DNA for the CDR3 is TGTGCCAGCAGCTTGGGTGGAAGTGTGAGGGGCAATCAGCCCCAGCATTTT. Full variable domain (rest looked up from reference TRBV5-6 and TRBJ1-5): DAGVTQSPTHLIKTRGQQVTLRCSPKSGHDTVSWYQQALGQGPQFIFQYYEEEERQRGNFPDRFSGHQFPNYSSELNVNALLLGDSALYLCASSLGGSVRGNQPQHFGDGTRLSIL.

V and J are TRBV14 and TRBJ2-7, with D possibly TRBD2 on 5 matching bases. The CDR3 has 16 residues. Trimming shortened V by 0 bases and J by 3 bases, and 15 bases separated the two germline ends. CDR1 and CDR2 from the germline V gene are SGHDN and FVKESK. CDR3 residues: CASSQDSAAGSYEQYF. The DNA for the CDR3 is TGTGCCAGCAGCCAAGACAGCGCGGCGGGCAGCTACGAGCAGTACTTC. The whole variable domain, remainder taken from reference TRBV14 and TRBJ2-7, is EAGVTQFPSHSVIEKGQTVTLRCDPISGHDNLYWYRRVMGKEIKFLLHFVKESKQDESGMPNNRFLAERTGGTYSTLKVQPAELEDSGVYFCASSQDSAAGSYEQYFGPGTRLTVT.

About this clone itself: The same CDR3 also results from other DNA sequences found in this sample. The chain links TRBV6-5 to TRBJ1-1; 7 nucleotides match TRBD1. The ends lost 6 bases at V and 2 bases at J; junction bases unmatched: 6. The V gene's germline CDR1 is MNHEY and CDR2 SVGAGI. This CDR3 region has 14 residues. The CDR3 region has the DNA TGTGCCAGCAGCTTAGACAGGGTAAACACTGAAGCTTTCTTT. It is translated as CASSLDRVNTEAFF.

The chain links TRBV5-1 to TRBJ2-3, with 16 bases fitting TRBD2. This CDR3 is 18 amino acids long. V was pared by 4 bases and J by 1 base, with 6 bases of the junction left unmatched. The germline V gene has CDR1 SGHRS and CDR2 YFSETQ. The CDR3 is CASSLGTSGRVRTDTQYF. CDR3 DNA: TGCGCCAGCAGCCTTGGGACTAGCGGGAGGGTCCGCACAGATACGCAGTATTTT.

The gene calls are TRBV6-4 and TRBJ2-1; 8 bases map to TRBD1. V lost 6 bases, J lost 8 bases, and 9 bases stayed unmatched. This CDR3 has 14 residues. The germline V gene encodes CDR1 MRHNA and CDR2 SNTAGT. The CDR3 coding sequence is TGTGCCAGCAGCCGGACAGGGAAAGTCGATGAGCAGTTCTTC. As protein: CASSRTGKVDEQFF.

V gene TRBV4-1 combines with J gene TRBJ1-3; D gene ambiguous. V was shortened by 0 bases and J by 8 bases, with 23 bases between the two germline ends. CDR1 is MGHRA and CDR2 is YSYEKL in the germline V gene. The CDR3 is 18 amino acids. CDR3 nucleotide sequence: TGCGCCAGCAGCCAAGAAAACGGCACCAGGCCATCAATGGACACCATATATTTT. It is translated as CASSQENGTRPSMDTIYF.

V usage is TRBV2 and J usage is TRBJ2-5, with 9 bases matching TRBD2. The V and J ends lost 4 bases and 5 bases, in that order; junction bases with no gene match: 5. Germline CDR1 SNHLY, CDR2 FYNNEI. There are 14 residues in the CDR3. CDR3 region: CASSGAGGPETQYF. CDR3 nucleotide sequence: TGTGCCAGCAGTGGCGCGGGAGGGCCCGAGACCCAGTACTTC. Combining the CDR3 with reference TRBV2 and TRBJ2-5 gives the whole variable domain EPEVTQTPSHQVTQMGQEVILRCVPISNHLYFYWYRQILGQKVEFLVSFYNNEISEKSEIFDDQFSVERPDGSNFTLKIRSTKLEDSAMYFCASSGAGGPETQYFGPGTRLLVL.

J is TRBJ2-3 and V is TRBV29-1; tentatively, D is TRBD2 (6 bases). Germline CDR1 SQVTM, CDR2 ANQGSEA. V was trimmed by 3 bases and J by 4 bases, leaving 11 bases between them. The CDR3 is 13 amino acids. CDR3 nucleotides: TGCAGCGTTGACGGGGGAAGTTCAGATACGCAGTATTTT. It is translated as CSVDGGSSDTQYF.

The J gene is TRBJ1-1, the V gene TRBV6-1; D gene uncertain. Trimming pared 3 bases from V and 1 base from J, leaving 12 bases between. Per the germline V gene, CDR1 is MNHNS and CDR2 is SASEGT. The CDR3 length is 15 residues. This CDR3 is CASSERAERNTEAFF. CDR3 bases: TGTGCCAGCAGTGAGCGGGCAGAGAGGAACACTGAAGCTTTCTTT.

The V and J genes are TRBV11-2 and TRBJ1-1; D remains ambiguous. CDR3 size: 18 residues. Germline CDR1 SGHAT, CDR2 FQNNGV. Trimming removed 0 bases at V and 4 bases at J, with 21 bases between. The CDR3 here is CASSLEAGSIRSLTEAFF. DNA for the CDR3: TGTGCCAGCAGCTTAGAAGCCGGCAGTATAAGGAGCCTCACTGAAGCTTTCTTT.

This clone was observed a single time. The rearrangement links TRBV5-1 to TRBJ2-1, with 10 positions matching TRBD2. Germline V lookup: CDR1 SGHRS, CDR2 YFSETQ. V was clipped by 4 bases and J by 6 bases; unmatched bases: 10. The CDR3 length is 16 residues. The CDR3 is CASSALVSGRRNEQFF. CDR3 in DNA: TGCGCCAGCAGCGCATTAGTTAGCGGGAGGCGCAATGAGCAGTTCTTC.

The chain is built from TRBV2 and TRBJ1-5; TRBD1 might be the D (6 bases). This CDR3 contains 15 residues. Germline V CDR1 and CDR2: SNHLY, FYNNEI. V was shortened by 2 bases and J by 6 bases, with 14 bases between the two germline ends. This CDR3 is CASSEITGGAQPQHF. The CDR3 nucleotides are TGTGCCAGCAGTGAAATTACGGGGGGCGCTCAGCCCCAGCATTTT.

This chain connects TRBV27 to TRBJ1-4; D is perhaps TRBD1 (5 bases). CDR1 is MNHEY and CDR2 is SMNVEV in the germline V gene (reference sequence). This CDR3 region has 14 residues. The V and J ends lost 5 bases and 14 bases respectively, with 21 bases between them. Here the CDR3 DNA reads TGTGCCAGCAGTCGGGTTGCTGACAGTAATCGGCTGTTTTTT. Encoded protein: CASSRVADSNRLFF.

The chain uses TRBV14 and TRBJ1-1; D is unclear. Trimming cost V 1 base and J 4 bases, with 16 bases left between them. CDR1 is SGHDN, CDR2 FVKESK, per germline. This CDR3 is built from 16 residues. CDR3 sequence reads: CASSQVGQTSLTEAFF. The CDR3 bases are TGTGCCAGCAGCCAAGTTGGTCAGACAAGCCTCACTGAAGCTTTCTTT.